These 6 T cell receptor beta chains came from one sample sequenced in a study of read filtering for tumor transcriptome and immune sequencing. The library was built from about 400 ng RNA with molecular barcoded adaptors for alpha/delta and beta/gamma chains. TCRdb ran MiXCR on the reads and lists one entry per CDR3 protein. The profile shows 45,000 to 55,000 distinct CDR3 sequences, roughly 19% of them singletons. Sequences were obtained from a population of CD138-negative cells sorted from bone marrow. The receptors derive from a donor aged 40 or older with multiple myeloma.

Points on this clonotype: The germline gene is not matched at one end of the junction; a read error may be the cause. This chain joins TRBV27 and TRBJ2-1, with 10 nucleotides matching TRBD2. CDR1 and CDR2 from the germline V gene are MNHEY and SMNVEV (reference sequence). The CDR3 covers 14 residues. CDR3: CASSPRTSGNGQFF. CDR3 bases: TGTGCCAGCAGTCCCCGGACTAGCGGCAATGGGCAGTTCTTC.

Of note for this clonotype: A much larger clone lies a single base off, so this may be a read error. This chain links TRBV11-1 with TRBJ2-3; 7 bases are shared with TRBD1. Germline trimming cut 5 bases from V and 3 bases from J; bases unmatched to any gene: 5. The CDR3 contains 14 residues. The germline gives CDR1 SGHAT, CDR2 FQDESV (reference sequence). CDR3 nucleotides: TGTGCCAGCAGCCCCGGGACAGATACAGATACGCAGTATTTT. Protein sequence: CASSPGTDTDTQYF.

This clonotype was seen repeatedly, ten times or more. The CDR3 is CASSEYSSGRADTQYF. DNA for the CDR3: TGCGCCAGCAGTGAGTACTCTAGCGGGAGGGCAGATACGCAGTATTTT. The chain employs TRBV10-2 and TRBJ2-3; the match to TRBD2 covers 12 bases. This CDR3 comprises 16 residues. The ends lost 1 base at V and 4 bases at J; junction bases unmatched: 3. In germline, CDR1 is WSHSY, CDR2 SAAADI.

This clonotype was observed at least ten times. The DNA of the CDR3 is TGTGCCAGCAGTTTTTTGGGAGGCAATCAGCCCCAGCATTTT. Amino acids: CASSFLGGNQPQHF. This chain links TRBV27 with TRBJ1-5; D unclear. Trimming left V 3 bases short and J 2 bases short, with 8 bases between. CDR1 is MNHEY, CDR2 SMNVEV, per germline (reference sequence). This CDR3 has 14 amino acids.

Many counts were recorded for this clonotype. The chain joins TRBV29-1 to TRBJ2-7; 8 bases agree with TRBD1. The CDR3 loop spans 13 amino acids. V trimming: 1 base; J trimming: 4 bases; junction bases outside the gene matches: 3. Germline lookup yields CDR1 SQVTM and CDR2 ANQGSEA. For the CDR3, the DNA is TGCAGCGTTGAAGGGAACAGGGGGTACGAGCAGTACTTC. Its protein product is CSVEGNRGYEQYF.

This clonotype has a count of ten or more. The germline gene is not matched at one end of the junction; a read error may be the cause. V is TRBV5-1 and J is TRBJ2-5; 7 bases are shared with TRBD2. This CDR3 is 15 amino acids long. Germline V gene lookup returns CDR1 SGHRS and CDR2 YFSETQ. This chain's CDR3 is CASKNMAGAQETQYF. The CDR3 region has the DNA TGTGCCAGCAAGAACATGGCGGGAGCTCAAGAGACCCAGTACTTC.